This T cell receptor (beta chain) was documented in a study of blood T cell repertoires in COVID-19. For the study at large: Spain, Italy and the United States supplied samples that represented acute and convalescent COVID-19. T cells, B-cell-depleted T cells, or PBMCs provided the cDNA or gDNA that served as material.

Authors' methods: The assay estimated nucleated cells by amplifying reference gene primers. Clones were sequenced by immunoSEQ multiplex PCR, and TCRdb holds only the in-frame ones, with some missing. Clone size and V and J calls were adopted from that table, with D and trimming inferred from the DNA. The sample records roughly 100,000 clones, 82% being singletons. V was clipped by 2 bases and J by 7 bases, with 20 bases between them. Germline V gene data show CDR1 as MNHEY and CDR2 as SMNVEV (reference sequence). This CDR3 contains 16 residues. This rearrangement joins TRBV27 to TRBJ1-2; D might be TRBD1 (6 bases). The source of this sequence is a man between 60 and 70 years old with acute or convalescent COVID-19. Sequenced input: peripheral blood. The DNA for the CDR3 is TGTGCCAGCAGTTTAGCGGTGGACAGTCGGTTTCGTGGCTACACCTTC. This codes for CASSLAVDSRFRGYTF.